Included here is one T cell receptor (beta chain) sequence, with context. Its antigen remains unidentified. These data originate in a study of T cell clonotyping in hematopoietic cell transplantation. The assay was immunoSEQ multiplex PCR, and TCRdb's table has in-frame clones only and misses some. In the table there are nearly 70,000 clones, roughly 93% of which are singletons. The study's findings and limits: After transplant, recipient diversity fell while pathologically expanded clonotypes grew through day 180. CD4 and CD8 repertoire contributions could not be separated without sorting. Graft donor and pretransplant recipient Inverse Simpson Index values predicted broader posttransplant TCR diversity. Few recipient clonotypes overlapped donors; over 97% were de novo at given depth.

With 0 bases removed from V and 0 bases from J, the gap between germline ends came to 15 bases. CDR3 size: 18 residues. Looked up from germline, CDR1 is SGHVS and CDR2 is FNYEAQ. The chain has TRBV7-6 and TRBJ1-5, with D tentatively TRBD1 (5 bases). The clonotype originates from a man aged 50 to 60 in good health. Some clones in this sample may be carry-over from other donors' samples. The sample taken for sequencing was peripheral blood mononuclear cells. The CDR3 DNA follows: TGTGCCAGCAGCTTAGCGGGGGGAGGGCTCTATAGCAATCAGCCCCAGCATTTT. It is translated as CASSLAGGGLYSNQPQHF.